The 25 T cell receptor beta chains listed next were all sequenced from one sample in a study of T cell changes during pregnancy in multiple sclerosis. Sequencing used immunoSEQ multiplex PCR; TCRdb keeps in-frame clones, though not all of them. The table has around 40,000 clones, less than 95% seen once. The source was CD4+ T cells from peripheral blood mononuclear cells, collected in the first trimester of pregnancy. The receptor source for this set is a female donor in good health, enrolled as a control in a pregnancy study.

The chain has TRBV6-1 and TRBJ2-3, with TRBD2 matching 16 bases. Germline loops: CDR1 MNHNS, CDR2 SASEGT. Germline trimming cut 3 bases from V and 6 bases from J; bases unmatched to any gene: 3. This CDR3 is built from 16 residues. CDR3 DNA sequence: TGTGCCAGCAGTGAGGGACTAGCGGGGGGGCTGGATACGCAGTATTTT. It yields the protein CASSEGLAGGLDTQYF.

The rearrangement joins TRBV5-6 to TRBJ2-7; D unresolved. The CDR3 covers 13 residues. V was shortened by 5 bases and J by 5 bases, with 14 bases between the two germline ends. The germline V gene encodes CDR1 SGHDT and CDR2 YYEEEE. The CDR3 region is CASRFGLVHEQYF. DNA for the CDR3: TGTGCCAGCAGATTCGGTTTGGTCCACGAGCAGTACTTC.

This chain joins TRBV30 and TRBJ1-2; 9 bases are shared with TRBD1. The CDR3 covers 12 residues. The germline gives CDR1 GTSNPN, CDR2 SVGIG (reference sequence). With V trimmed by 6 bases and J by 4 bases, 3 bases remained unmatched. The CDR3 DNA reads TGTGCCTGCCTACAGGGGGCCTATGGCTACACCTTC. Encoded protein: CACLQGAYGYTF.

This sequence joins TRBV18 and TRBJ2-1; TRBD2 agrees at 7 bases. Losses at the gene ends were 6 bases for V and 0 bases for J; bases not matched to a gene: 8. Germline CDR1 reads KGHSH; CDR2 reads LQKENI. This CDR3 is built from 16 residues. The CDR3 loop reads CASSSTSAHSYNEQFF. In DNA, the CDR3 is TGTGCCAGCTCGTCTACTAGCGCCCACTCCTACAATGAGCAGTTCTTC.

This clone is labeled as medium-sized. The chain uses TRBV19 and TRBJ1-2; 9 positions match TRBD1. CDR3 size: 15 residues. Unmatched junction bases numbered 3, after V lost 4 bases and J lost 0 bases. Germline CDR1 and CDR2: LNHDA and SQIVND (reference sequence). The CDR3 bases are TGTGCCAGTAGTAGGACAGGGGAAGCTAACTATGGCTACACCTTC. This translates into CASSRTGEANYGYTF. The complete variable domain, with remaining parts taken from reference TRBV19 and TRBJ1-2, reads DGGITQSPKYLFRKEGQNVTLSCEQNLNHDAMYWYRQDPGQGLRLIYYSQIVNDFQKGDIAEGYSVSREKKESFPLTVTSAQKNPTAFYLCASSRTGEANYGYTFGSGTRLTVV.

V is TRBV13 and J is TRBJ2-7, with D possibly TRBD1 on 5 matching bases. CDR1 is PRHDT, CDR2 FYEKMQ, per germline (reference sequence). CDR3 length equals 17 residues. Trimming removed 4 bases at V and 0 bases at J, with 19 bases between. In nucleotides, the CDR3 is TGTGCCAGCAGCTCTCTTCGACAGCTATCAAACTCCTACGAGCAGTACTTC. Translated: CASSSLRQLSNSYEQYF.

The V gene is TRBV18, the J gene TRBJ1-1; D gene ambiguous. Per germline, CDR1 KGHSH and CDR2 LQKENI. This CDR3 contains 14 residues. V lost 6 bases, J lost 2 bases, and 13 bases lay in between. The CDR3 region has the DNA TGTGCCAGCTCTGCGGGCGCGGCTAACACTGAAGCTTTCTTT. As protein: CASSAGAANTEAFF.

V usage is TRBV15 and J usage is TRBJ2-7; 12 positions match TRBD1. The CDR3 totals 16 residues. From germline, CDR1 is LNHNV and CDR2 YYDKDF (reference sequence). J lost 4 bases, V lost 1 base, and 5 bases had no gene match. The CDR3 loop reads CATSRGGGQGAYEQYF. In nucleotides, the CDR3 is TGTGCCACCAGCAGAGGTGGGGGACAGGGGGCGTACGAGCAGTACTTC.

The chain uses TRBV7-8 and TRBJ2-3, with 10 bases lining up with TRBD2. After removal of 8 bases from V and 9 bases from J, the junction contained 20 bases not matched to a gene. This CDR3 comprises 17 residues. From germline, CDR1 is SGHVS and CDR2 FQNEAQ. The CDR3 spells CASRPLALSSGGATQYF. The CDR3 DNA reads TGTGCCAGCCGTCCCTTGGCCCTCTCGAGCGGGGGGGCAACGCAGTATTTT.

The V gene is TRBV29-1, the J gene TRBJ2-3; D is perhaps TRBD2 (6 bases). CDR1 and CDR2 (germline): SQVTM, ANQGSEA. This CDR3 comprises 13 residues. V was shortened by 0 bases and J by 5 bases, with 9 bases between the two germline ends. DNA for the CDR3: TGCAGCGTTGAAGATCCAGCGGGAGATACGCAGTATTTT. Protein: CSVEDPAGDTQYF.

This chain uses TRBV30 with TRBJ1-2; TRBD1 matches 7 bases. This CDR3 has 12 residues. Germline CDR1 GTSNPN, CDR2 SVGIG (reference sequence). The CDR3 region is CAFATGNYGYTF. CDR3 DNA: TGTGCTTTTGCGACAGGGAACTATGGCTACACCTTC.

The genes are TRBV6-6 and TRBJ1-2; TRBD1 matches 12 bases. Germline V gene data show CDR1 as MNHNY and CDR2 as SVGAGI (reference sequence). The V and J ends lost 2 bases and 6 bases, in that order; junction bases with no gene match: 7. CDR3 length: 16 amino acids. The CDR3 protein is CASSYISGQGANGYTF. In DNA form, the CDR3 reads TGTGCCAGCAGTTACATATCGGGACAGGGGGCTAATGGCTACACCTTC.

The chain recombines TRBV7-2 with TRBJ2-3; TRBD1 matches at 7 bases. Germline V gene data show CDR1 as SGHTA and CDR2 as FQGNSA. The CDR3 loop spans 16 amino acids. V shed 6 bases and J 2 bases; nucleotides not matched to a gene: 11. The CDR3 spells CASSSVDRQITDTQYF. CDR3 DNA: TGTGCCAGCAGTTCCGTGGACAGGCAAATCACAGATACGCAGTATTTT.

The rearrangement uses TRBV5-6 and TRBJ2-1; TRBD2 agrees at 11 bases. This CDR3 region has 19 residues. With 0 bases clipped from V and 2 bases from J, the junction kept 10 bases outside the gene matches. Germline V gene data show CDR1 as SGHDT and CDR2 as YYEEEE. DNA of the CDR3: TGTGCCAGCAGCTTGGAGATGGGACTAGCGGCCTCGGCCTACAATGAGCAGTTCTTC. Protein product: CASSLEMGLAASAYNEQFF.

The J gene is TRBJ2-3, the V gene TRBV7-8; TRBD2 matches 11 bases. The germline gives CDR1 SGHVS, CDR2 FQNEAQ. The V segment lost 6 bases and the J segment 0 bases; nucleotides outside the gene matches: 5. The CDR3 length is 16 residues. CDR3 DNA sequence: TGTGCCAGCAGGACTAGCGGGACTACTAGCACAGATACGCAGTATTTT. This codes for CASRTSGTTSTDTQYF.

The V and J genes are TRBV4-1 and TRBJ2-5; 12 bases match TRBD2. Germline V gives CDR1 MGHRA, CDR2 YSYEKL. The CDR3 contains 18 residues. J gave up 0 bases and V 2 bases, and 7 bases lay outside the gene matches. The CDR3 loop is CASSQQRLAGGHQETQYF. The CDR3 DNA reads TGCGCCAGCAGCCAACAGAGGCTAGCGGGGGGGCACCAAGAGACCCAGTACTTC.

The V gene is TRBV28, the J gene TRBJ1-1; TRBD1 is a possible D gene (5 bases). Germline V gene sequence: CDR1 MDHEN, CDR2 SYDVKM. The CDR3 runs to 13 residues. The germline V and J ends were trimmed by 5 bases and 4 bases, with 11 bases remaining between them. CDR3 protein: CASSPHGGTEAFF. The CDR3 DNA is TGTGCCAGCAGTCCCCACGGGGGCACTGAAGCTTTCTTT.

This clone was counted a few times. V and J are TRBV7-9 and TRBJ1-2; D unclear. This CDR3 is built from 13 residues. Germline V lookup: CDR1 SEHNR, CDR2 FQNEAQ (reference sequence). Between the trimmed V and J ends, which lost 5 bases and 7 bases, there was a span of 14 bases. CDR3 DNA: TGTGCCAGCAGCCCTAGCGGAGAAGGTGGCTACACCTTC. It specifies CASSPSGEGGYTF.

This sequence joins TRBV27 and TRBJ1-2; D is possibly TRBD1 (6 bases). Per germline, CDR1 MNHEY and CDR2 SMNVEV (reference sequence). The CDR3 runs 12 residues. Trimming left V 4 bases short and J 14 bases short, with 17 bases between. This CDR3 reads CASSSQTGPKTF. The CDR3 DNA reads TGTGCCAGCAGTTCCCAAACAGGGCCCAAGACCTTC.

The rearrangement uses TRBV9 and TRBJ2-2; D unclear. The CDR3 length is 12 residues. Trimming removed 4 bases from V and 3 bases from J, with 4 bases in between. The germline V gene has CDR1 SGDLS and CDR2 YYNGEE. The CDR3 DNA reads TGTGCCAGCAGCCCTCACACCGGGGAGCTGTTTTTT. Translated, it gives CASSPHTGELFF.

V is TRBV5-1 and J is TRBJ1-2, with a weak D call TRBD1 (5 bases). This CDR3 has 14 amino acids. CDR1 SGHRS and CDR2 YFSETQ come from the germline V gene. The V end was cut by 4 bases, the J end by 8 bases, with 18 bases between. The CDR3 DNA is TGCGCCAGCAGCAGCGAGCTAGGGGTAGGAGGCTACACCTTC. Amino acids: CASSSELGVGGYTF.

This clone was counted only a few times. CDR3 sequence reads: CASSKGTEGNTIYF. DNA for the CDR3: TGCGCCAGCAGCAAAGGGACAGAGGGAAACACCATATATTTT. The chain combines TRBV5-1 with TRBJ1-3, with 7 bases lining up with TRBD1. V was clipped by 4 bases and J by 4 bases; unmatched bases: 5. Germline CDR1 and CDR2: SGHRS and YFSETQ. The CDR3 sequence is 14 residues long.

This clone was counted once. The chain carries TRBV9 and TRBJ1-6; 7 nucleotides match TRBD1. The CDR3 totals 15 residues. The V gene's germline CDR1 is SGDLS and CDR2 YYNGEE. The V gene end was trimmed by 4 bases and the J gene end by 6 bases; junction bases not matched to a gene: 7. CDR3: CASSRLRQGNSPLHF. The CDR3 region has the DNA TGTGCCAGCAGCCGTCTTCGACAGGGTAATTCACCCCTCCACTTT.

The J gene is TRBJ1-6, the V gene TRBV9; D is perhaps TRBD1 (5 bases). The germline V gene encodes CDR1 SGDLS and CDR2 YYNGEE. V lost 2 bases, J lost 9 bases, and 12 bases lay in between. This CDR3 is 14 amino acids long. As DNA, the CDR3 is TGTGCCAGCAGCGTCGGGGGTATTAGTTCACCCCTCCACTTT. It translates to CASSVGGISSPLHF.

The chain couples TRBV6-5 to TRBJ1-1; no reliable D call. Trimming removed 6 bases from V and 3 bases from J, with 11 bases in between. The CDR3 sequence is 13 residues long. Germline-derived CDR1 and CDR2 are MNHEY and SVGAGI. CDR3 in amino acids: CASRTDSYTEAFF. The CDR3 nucleotides read TGTGCCAGCAGAACGGACTCTTACACTGAAGCTTTCTTT.